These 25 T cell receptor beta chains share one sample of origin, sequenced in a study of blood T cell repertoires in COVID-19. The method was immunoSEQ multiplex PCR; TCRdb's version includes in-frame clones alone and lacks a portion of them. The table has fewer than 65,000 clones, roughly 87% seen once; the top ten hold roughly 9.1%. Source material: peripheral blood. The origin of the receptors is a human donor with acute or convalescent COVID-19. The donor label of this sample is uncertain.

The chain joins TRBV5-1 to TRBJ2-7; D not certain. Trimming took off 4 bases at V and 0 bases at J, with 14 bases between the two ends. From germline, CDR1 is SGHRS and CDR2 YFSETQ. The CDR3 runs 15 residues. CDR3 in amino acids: CASSPIRGSSYEQYF. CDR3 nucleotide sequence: TGCGCCAGCAGCCCCATCCGCGGATCCTCCTACGAGCAGTACTTC.

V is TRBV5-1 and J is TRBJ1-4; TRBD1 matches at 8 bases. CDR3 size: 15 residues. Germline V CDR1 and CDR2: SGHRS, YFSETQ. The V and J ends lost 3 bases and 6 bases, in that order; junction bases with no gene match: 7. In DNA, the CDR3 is TGCGCCAGCAGCTCAGGACAGGGAAGAGATGAAAAACTGTTTTTT. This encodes CASSSGQGRDEKLFF. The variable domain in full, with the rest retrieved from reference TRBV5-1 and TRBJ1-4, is KAGVTQTPRYLIKTRGQQVTLSCSPISGHRSVSWYQQTPGQGLQFLFEYFSETQRNKGNFPGRFSGRQFSNSRSEMNVSTLELGDSALYLCASSSGQGRDEKLFFGSGTQLSVL.

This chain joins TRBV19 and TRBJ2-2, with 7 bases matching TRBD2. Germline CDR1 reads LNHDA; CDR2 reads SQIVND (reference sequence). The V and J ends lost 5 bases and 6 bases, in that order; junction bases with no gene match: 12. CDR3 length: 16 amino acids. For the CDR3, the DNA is TGTGCCAGTAGTCCAGAGGCGGGAGCTACGTCCGGGGAGCTGTTTTTT. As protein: CASSPEAGATSGELFF.

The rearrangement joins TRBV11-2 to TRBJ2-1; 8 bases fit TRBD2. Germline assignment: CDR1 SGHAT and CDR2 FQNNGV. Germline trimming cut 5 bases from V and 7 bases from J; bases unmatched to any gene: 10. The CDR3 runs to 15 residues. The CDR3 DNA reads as TGTGCCAGCAGCATCGTGTCGGGGGGGCGGAATGAGCAGTTCTTC. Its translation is CASSIVSGGRNEQFF.

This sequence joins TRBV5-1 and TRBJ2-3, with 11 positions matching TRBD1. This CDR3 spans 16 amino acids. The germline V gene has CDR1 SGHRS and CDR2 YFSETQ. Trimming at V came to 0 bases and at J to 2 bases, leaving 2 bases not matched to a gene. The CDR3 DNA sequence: TGCGCCAGCAGCTTGGGGGACAGGGGGATCACAGATACGCAGTATTTT. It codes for CASSLGDRGITDTQYF.

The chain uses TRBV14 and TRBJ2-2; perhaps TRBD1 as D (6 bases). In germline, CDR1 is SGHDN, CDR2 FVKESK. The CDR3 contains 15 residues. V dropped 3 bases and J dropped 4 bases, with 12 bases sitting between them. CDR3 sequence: CASSQLGGATGELFF. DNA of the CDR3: TGTGCCAGCAGCCAGTTAGGGGGAGCCACCGGGGAGCTGTTTTTT. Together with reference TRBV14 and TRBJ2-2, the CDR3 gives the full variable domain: EAGVTQFPSHSVIEKGQTVTLRCDPISGHDNLYWYRRVMGKEIKFLLHFVKESKQDESGMPNNRFLAERTGGTYSTLKVQPAELEDSGVYFCASSQLGGATGELFFGEGSRLTVL.

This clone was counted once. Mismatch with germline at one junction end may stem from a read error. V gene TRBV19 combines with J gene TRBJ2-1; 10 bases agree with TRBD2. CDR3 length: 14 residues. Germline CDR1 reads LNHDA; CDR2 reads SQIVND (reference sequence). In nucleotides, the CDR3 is TGTGCCAGTACTATAGCGGGAGGCTACAATGAGCAGTTCTTC. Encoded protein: CASTIAGGYNEQFF.

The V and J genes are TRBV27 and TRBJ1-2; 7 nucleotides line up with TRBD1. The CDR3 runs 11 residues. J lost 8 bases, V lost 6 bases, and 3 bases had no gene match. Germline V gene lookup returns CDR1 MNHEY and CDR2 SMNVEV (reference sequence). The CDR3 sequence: CASRTGDGYTF. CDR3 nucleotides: TGTGCCAGCAGAACAGGGGACGGCTACACCTTC.

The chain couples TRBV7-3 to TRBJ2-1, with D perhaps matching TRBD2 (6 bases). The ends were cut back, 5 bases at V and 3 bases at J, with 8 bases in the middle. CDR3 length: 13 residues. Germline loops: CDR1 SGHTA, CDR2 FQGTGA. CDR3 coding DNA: TGTGCCAGCAGCGGGAGGAACTACAATGAGCAGTTCTTC. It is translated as CASSGRNYNEQFF.

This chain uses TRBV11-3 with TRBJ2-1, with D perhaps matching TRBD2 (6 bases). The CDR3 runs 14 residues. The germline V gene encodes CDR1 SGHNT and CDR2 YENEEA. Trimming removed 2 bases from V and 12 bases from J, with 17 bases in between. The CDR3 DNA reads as TGTGCCAGCAGCTTATCCTCGGGACTCCAAGGGCAGTTCTTC. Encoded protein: CASSLSSGLQGQFF.

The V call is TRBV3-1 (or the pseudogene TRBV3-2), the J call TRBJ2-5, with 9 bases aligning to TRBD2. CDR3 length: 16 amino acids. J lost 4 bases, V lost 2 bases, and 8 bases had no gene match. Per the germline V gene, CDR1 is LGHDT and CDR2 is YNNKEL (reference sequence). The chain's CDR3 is CASSQRGGGAVETQYF. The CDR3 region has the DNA TGTGCCAGCAGCCAACGCGGGGGGGGCGCCGTAGAGACCCAGTACTTC.

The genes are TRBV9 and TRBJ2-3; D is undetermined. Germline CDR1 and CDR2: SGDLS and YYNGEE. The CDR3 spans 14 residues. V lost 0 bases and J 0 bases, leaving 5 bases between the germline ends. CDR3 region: CASSVAVSTDTQYF. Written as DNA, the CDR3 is TGTGCCAGCAGCGTAGCTGTAAGCACAGATACGCAGTATTTT.

CDR3 bases: TGTGCCAGTAGTATCTTCCCGTCGCCCGGTCACACGAGGGGCTACACCTTC. This encodes CASSIFPSPGHTRGYTF. The V call is TRBV19, the J call TRBJ1-2; D ambiguous. Trimming stripped 3 bases from V and 8 bases from J, with 25 bases between. CDR1 and CDR2 (germline): LNHDA, SQIVND (reference sequence). The CDR3 is 17 residues long.

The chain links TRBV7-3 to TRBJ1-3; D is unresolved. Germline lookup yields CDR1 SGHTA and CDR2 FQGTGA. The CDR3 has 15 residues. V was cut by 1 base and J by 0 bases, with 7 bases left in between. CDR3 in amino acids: CASSLNAGSGNTIYF. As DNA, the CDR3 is TGTGCCAGCAGCTTAAATGCCGGCTCTGGAAACACCATATATTTT.

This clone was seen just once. CDR3 region: CASSLGGQASSPLHF. The DNA for the CDR3 is TGTGCCAGCAGCTTAGGTGGACAGGCTAGTTCACCCCTCCACTTT. This sequence joins TRBV5-6 and TRBJ1-6, with TRBD1 matching 7 bases. Germline V CDR1 and CDR2: SGHDT, YYEEEE. The J segment lost 9 bases and the V segment lost 2 bases, leaving 8 bases of the junction unmatched. CDR3 length: 15 amino acids.

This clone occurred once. CDR3 sequence: CASSPHAGAHTDTQYF. CDR3 DNA sequence: TGTGCCAGCAGCCCCCACGCGGGAGCGCACACAGATACGCAGTATTTT. This chain connects TRBV7-3 to TRBJ2-3; 7 bases match TRBD2. CDR1 SGHTA and CDR2 FQGTGA come from the germline V gene. J was trimmed by 2 bases and V by 5 bases; bases with no gene match: 10. The CDR3 contains 16 residues.

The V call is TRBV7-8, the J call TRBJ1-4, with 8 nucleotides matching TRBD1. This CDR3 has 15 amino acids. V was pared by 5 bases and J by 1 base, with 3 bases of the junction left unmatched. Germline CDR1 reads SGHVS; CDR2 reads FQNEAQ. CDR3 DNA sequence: TGTGCCAGCAGCACCGGACAGGGAACTAATGAAAAACTGTTTTTT. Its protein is CASSTGQGTNEKLFF.

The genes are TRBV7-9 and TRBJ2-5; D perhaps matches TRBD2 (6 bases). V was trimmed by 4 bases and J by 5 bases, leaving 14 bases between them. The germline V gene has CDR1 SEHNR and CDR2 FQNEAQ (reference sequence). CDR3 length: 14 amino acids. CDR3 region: CASSSTSIMETQYF. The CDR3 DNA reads TGTGCCAGCAGCTCGACTAGTATCATGGAGACCCAGTACTTC.

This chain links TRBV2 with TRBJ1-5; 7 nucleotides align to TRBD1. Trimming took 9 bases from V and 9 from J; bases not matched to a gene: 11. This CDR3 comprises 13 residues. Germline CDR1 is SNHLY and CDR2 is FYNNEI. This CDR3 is CASHQGVQGPQHF. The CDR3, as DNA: TGTGCCAGTCACCAGGGGGTACAAGGGCCCCAGCATTTT.

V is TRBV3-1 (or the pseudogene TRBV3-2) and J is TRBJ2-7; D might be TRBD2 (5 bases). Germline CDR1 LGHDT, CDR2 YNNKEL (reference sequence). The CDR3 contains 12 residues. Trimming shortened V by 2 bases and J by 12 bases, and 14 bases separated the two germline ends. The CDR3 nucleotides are TGTGCCAGCAGCCAAAGCGTGAGGGAGTTGTACTTC. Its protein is CASSQSVRELYF.

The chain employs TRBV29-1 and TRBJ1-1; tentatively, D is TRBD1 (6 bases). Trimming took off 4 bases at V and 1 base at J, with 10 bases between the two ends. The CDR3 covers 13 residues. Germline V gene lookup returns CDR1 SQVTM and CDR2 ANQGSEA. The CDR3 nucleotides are TGCAGCGTTGGGGACATCGCGAACACTGAAGCTTTCTTT. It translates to CSVGDIANTEAFF.

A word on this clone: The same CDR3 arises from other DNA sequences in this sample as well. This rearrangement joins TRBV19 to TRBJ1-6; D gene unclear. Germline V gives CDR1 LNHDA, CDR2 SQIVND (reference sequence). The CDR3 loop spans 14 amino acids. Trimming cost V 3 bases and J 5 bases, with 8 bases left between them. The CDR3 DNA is TGTGCCAGTAGTATTGGGCAGAATAATTCACCCCTCCACTTT. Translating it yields CASSIGQNNSPLHF.

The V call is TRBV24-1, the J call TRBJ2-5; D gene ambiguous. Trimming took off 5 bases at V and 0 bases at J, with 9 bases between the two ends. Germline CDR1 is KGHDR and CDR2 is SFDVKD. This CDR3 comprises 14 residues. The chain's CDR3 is CATSVTTDQETQYF. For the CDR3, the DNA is TGTGCCACCAGTGTGACAACGGACCAAGAGACCCAGTACTTC.

DNA for the CDR3: TGTGCCAGCAGCATTGGCCGGACAGGGCCGACCCGGGGAAATTCACCCCTCCACTTT. It is translated as CASSIGRTGPTRGNSPLHF. This chain connects TRBV13 to TRBJ1-6; 8 nucleotides match TRBD1. The CDR3 totals 19 residues. Germline V gives CDR1 PRHDT, CDR2 FYEKMQ (reference sequence). Trimming at V came to 5 bases and at J to 7 bases, leaving 19 bases not matched to a gene.

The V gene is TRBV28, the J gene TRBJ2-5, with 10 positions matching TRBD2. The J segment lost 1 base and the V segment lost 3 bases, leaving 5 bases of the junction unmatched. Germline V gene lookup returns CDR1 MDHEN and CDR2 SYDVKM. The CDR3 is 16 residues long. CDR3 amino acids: CASSLAGTSVQETQYF. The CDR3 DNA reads TGTGCCAGCAGTTTGGCCGGGACTAGCGTCCAAGAGACCCAGTACTTC.